Listed here are 5 T cell receptor beta chains from one sample, sequenced in a study of cytomegalovirus exposure and HLA in healthy donors. Repertoires were generated with immunoSEQ multiplex PCR, while TCRdb's copy carries only in-frame clones and drops some. The repertoire has roughly 59,000 clones, approximately 92% of them found once; the top ten carry under 5.5%. The sequencing sample was made of PBMCs. All receptors come from a man between 18 and 35 years old in good health and CMV-seropositive.

This chain joins TRBV7-2 and TRBJ2-7; TRBD1 matches 10 bases. CDR3 length: 15 residues. Germline values: CDR1 SGHTA, CDR2 FQGNSA. Unmatched junction bases numbered 7, after V lost 5 bases and J lost 3 bases. The CDR3: CASSQRDRGFYEQYF. CDR3 DNA: TGTGCCAGCAGCCAACGGGACAGGGGCTTCTACGAGCAGTACTTC.

The chain combines TRBV5-1 with TRBJ2-1, with 9 nucleotides matching TRBD2. V shed 6 bases and J 6 bases; nucleotides not matched to a gene: 7. The CDR3 contains 14 residues. Germline V CDR1 and CDR2: SGHRS, YFSETQ. CDR3 nucleotides: TGCGCCAGCACAGCGGGAGGATTTTCCAATGAGCAGTTCTTC. It yields the protein CASTAGGFSNEQFF.

The V gene is TRBV30, the J gene TRBJ2-7; TRBD1 matches 9 bases. The V gene end was trimmed by 8 bases and the J gene end by 3 bases; junction bases not matched to a gene: 5. This CDR3 has 12 residues. Germline-derived CDR1 and CDR2 are GTSNPN and SVGIG (reference sequence). In DNA, the CDR3 is TGTGCCGGCCGGGACAGGGACTACGAGCAGTACTTC. Translated: CAGRDRDYEQYF.

The V call is TRBV7-2, the J call TRBJ2-3; 10 bases fit TRBD2. This CDR3 has 14 amino acids. In germline, CDR1 is SGHTA, CDR2 FQGNSA. V gave up 9 bases and J gave up 6 bases; unmatched junction bases: 9. The CDR3 sequence is CASRLAGVPDTQYF. Here the CDR3 DNA reads TGTGCCAGTCGCCTAGCGGGAGTGCCCGATACGCAGTATTTT.

This clone is labeled medium-sized (0.01 to 0.1%). The chain carries TRBV20-1 and TRBJ1-2; D uncertain. CDR1 DFQATT and CDR2 SNEGSKA come from the germline V gene (reference sequence). V was clipped by 7 bases and J by 8 bases, with 5 bases between them. The CDR3 is 8 amino acids. The CDR3 region has the DNA TGCAGTGTGGAGGGCTACACCTTC. It yields the protein CSVEGYTF.